A single sample is the source of the 23 T cell receptor beta chains below, sequenced in a study of T cell repertoires in cytomegalovirus infection. One entry per CDR3 protein results from TCRdb running MiXCR on the reads. Among 700,000 to 950,000 distinct CDR3 sequences listed, approximately 32% were seen once. Antigen specificity for these receptors is unknown. The material sequenced was cultured CD8+ T cells from PBMCs, taken from culture after CMV antigen stimulation. These TCRs come from a human donor in good health (CMV status not recorded). Some clones in this sample may be carry-over from other donors' samples.

The V call is TRBV5-8, the J call TRBJ2-5, with D tentatively TRBD1 (6 bases). The CDR3 contains 12 residues. Germline assignment: CDR1 SGHTS and CDR2 YDEGEE. The V end was cut by 0 bases, the J end by 9 bases, with 9 bases between. In DNA, the CDR3 is TGTGCCAGCAGCTTGGACAGGGAGTCCCAGTACTTC. This translates into CASSLDRESQYF.

The genes are TRBV7-8 and TRBJ2-7; D is undetermined. Trimming cost V 5 bases and J 3 bases, with 8 bases left between them. Germline V gene sequence: CDR1 SGHVS, CDR2 FQNEAQ. The length of the CDR3 is 12 residues. CDR3 DNA: TGTGCCAGCAGCCGAAAGGTCTACGAGCAGTACTTC. Translated: CASSRKVYEQYF.

This clonotype has just a few counts. V and J are TRBV7-8 and TRBJ1-3; D not resolved. Germline CDR1 is SGHVS and CDR2 is FQNEAQ. There are 16 residues in the CDR3. Deletions cut 4 bases from V and 4 bases from J, with 17 bases between. Written as DNA, the CDR3 is TGTGCCAGCAGCTCCTCGACTCCAGGTCGGGGAAACACCATATATTTT. It yields the protein CASSSSTPGRGNTIYF.

V usage is TRBV15 and J usage is TRBJ2-5; 8 nucleotides match TRBD2. Trimming removed 6 bases from V and 0 bases from J; junction bases left unmatched: 15. This CDR3 is built from 18 residues. Germline CDR1 LNHNV, CDR2 YYDKDF (reference sequence). CDR3 region: CATSPGDAGGLYQETQYF. For the CDR3, the DNA is TGTGCCACCAGTCCCGGGGACGCGGGGGGACTGTACCAAGAGACCCAGTACTTC.

This rearrangement joins TRBV6-1 to TRBJ1-5; TRBD1 agrees at 8 bases. Germline V gives CDR1 MNHNS, CDR2 SASEGT. With V trimmed by 8 bases and J by 10 bases, 7 bases remained unmatched. The CDR3 is made up of 12 amino acids. The CDR3 region has the DNA TGTGCCAGCCAGGAAGGACAGGGCCCCCAGCATTTT. As protein: CASQEGQGPQHF.

The DNA of the CDR3 is TGTGCCAGCAGTTACTCGGCGGCTAGCGGGGGGCAATACAATGAGCAGTTCTTC. Encoded protein: CASSYSAASGGQYNEQFF. The gene calls are TRBV6-6 and TRBJ2-1; TRBD2 agrees at 11 bases. This CDR3 has 18 residues. Germline V gives CDR1 MNHNY, CDR2 SVGAGI (reference sequence). V trimming: 0 bases; J trimming: 4 bases; junction bases outside the gene matches: 8.

The chain recombines TRBV7-9 with TRBJ2-1, with 7 bases matching TRBD2. Per the germline V gene, CDR1 is SEHNR and CDR2 is FQNEAQ (reference sequence). CDR3 length: 15 residues. V shed 5 bases and J 3 bases; nucleotides not matched to a gene: 7. CDR3 in DNA: TGTGCCAGCAGCCCGACCGGGACTATCTACAATGAGCAGTTCTTC. This encodes CASSPTGTIYNEQFF.

This clonotype has only a few counts. The chain joins TRBV6-1 to TRBJ2-7; D ambiguous. This CDR3 is built from 16 residues. Germline V gives CDR1 MNHNS, CDR2 SASEGT. Trimming removed 2 bases from V and 2 bases from J, with 16 bases in between. The CDR3: CASSEKTTRATYEQYF. The DNA of the CDR3 is TGTGCCAGCAGTGAAAAGACGACACGGGCGACCTACGAGCAGTACTTC.

The chain joins TRBV19 to TRBJ2-7; D is uncertain. The V end lost 4 bases, the J end lost 2 bases, and 9 bases lay between the germline ends. CDR3 size: 13 residues. Germline-derived CDR1 and CDR2 are LNHDA and SQIVND (reference sequence). DNA of the CDR3: TGTGCCAGTAGTAATGGGAATCCCTACGAGCAGTACTTC. It encodes CASSNGNPYEQYF.

The chain links TRBV9 to TRBJ2-5; D is unresolved. CDR3 length: 13 amino acids. Per germline, CDR1 SGDLS and CDR2 YYNGEE. Trimming cost V 0 bases and J 7 bases, with 10 bases left between them. CDR3 residues: CASSVDGSGTQYF. The DNA for the CDR3 is TGTGCCAGCAGCGTAGACGGTTCTGGGACCCAGTACTTC.

This clonotype has a handful of counts. The chain combines TRBV27 with TRBJ2-1; D ambiguous. Germline V lookup: CDR1 MNHEY, CDR2 SMNVEV (reference sequence). The V and J ends lost 0 bases and 3 bases respectively, with 12 bases between them. The CDR3 length is 16 residues. CDR3: CASSLSNGPIYNEQFF. The CDR3 DNA reads as TGTGCCAGCAGTTTATCTAACGGGCCGATCTACAATGAGCAGTTCTTC.

This clonotype was recorded at least ten times. This chain connects TRBV11-2 to TRBJ2-3; possibly TRBD2 for D (6 bases). This CDR3 is built from 15 residues. V shed 4 bases and J shed 2 bases, with 13 bases lying between them. The germline V gene has CDR1 SGHAT and CDR2 FQNNGV. The CDR3 bases are TGTGCCAGCAGCTCCCCTCTAGCGAACACAGATACGCAGTATTTT. Its translation is CASSSPLANTDTQYF.

CDR3 region: CASSSILYEQYF. For the CDR3, the DNA is TGTGCCAGCAGCTCAATCCTCTACGAGCAGTACTTC. V and J are TRBV7-9 and TRBJ2-7; unclear D gene. Germline loops: CDR1 SEHNR, CDR2 FQNEAQ (reference sequence). Trimming removed 4 bases from V and 3 bases from J, with 7 bases in between. This CDR3 is 12 amino acids long.

This clonotype appeared many times. V is TRBV11-3 and J is TRBJ1-1, with D tentatively TRBD1 (6 bases). V dropped 2 bases and J dropped 6 bases, with 10 bases sitting between them. This CDR3 contains 13 residues. Germline V lookup: CDR1 SGHNT, CDR2 YENEEA. This CDR3 is CASSLLGASEAFF. The CDR3 DNA reads TGTGCCAGCAGCTTACTGGGGGCGTCTGAAGCTTTCTTT.

V gene TRBV4-1 combines with J gene TRBJ2-7; 7 bases map to TRBD1. J was trimmed by 6 bases and V by 3 bases; bases with no gene match: 5. There are 13 residues in the CDR3. CDR1 is MGHRA, CDR2 YSYEKL, per germline. The CDR3 reads CASSQAGTVEQYF. CDR3 coding DNA: TGCGCCAGCAGCCAGGCCGGGACAGTCGAGCAGTACTTC.

This clonotype came up once. This chain uses TRBV6-8 with TRBJ2-1; 10 nucleotides match TRBD1. The CDR3 consists of 16 residues. The trim removed 6 bases at V and 4 bases at J, leaving 9 bases unmatched. Germline V gene data show CDR1 as MNHGY and CDR2 as SAAAGT. This CDR3 is CASRETGQGSYNEQFF. CDR3 in DNA: TGTGCCAGCAGAGAAACGGGACAGGGGAGTTACAATGAGCAGTTCTTC.

The chain employs TRBV14 and TRBJ2-1; maybe TRBD1 (5 bases). Trimming shortened V by 0 bases and J by 0 bases, and 9 bases separated the two germline ends. Germline values: CDR1 SGHDN, CDR2 FVKESK. The CDR3 spans 16 residues. The CDR3 bases are TGTGCCAGCAGCCAAGAAGCAGGGCTCTCCTACAATGAGCAGTTCTTC. Its translation is CASSQEAGLSYNEQFF.

This clonotype has more than one count but fewer than ten. In DNA form, the CDR3 reads TGTGCCAGCACCCGAGGCTCGGCTTACAATGAGCAGTTCTTC. It specifies CASTRGSAYNEQFF. The chain links TRBV27 to TRBJ2-1; no clear D gene. The CDR3 totals 14 residues. With 7 bases removed from V and 4 bases from J, the gap between germline ends came to 14 bases. Germline CDR1 reads MNHEY; CDR2 reads SMNVEV (reference sequence).

The rearrangement uses TRBV7-9 and TRBJ2-5, with no clear D. The CDR3 runs 15 residues. Germline loops: CDR1 SEHNR, CDR2 FQNEAQ (reference sequence). Trimming left V 1 base short and J 0 bases short, with 9 bases between. CDR3 in DNA: TGTGCCAGCAGCTTAGGGGCATCGTACCAAGAGACCCAGTACTTC. Translation gives CASSLGASYQETQYF.

The table lists this clonotype with many counts. The chain joins TRBV7-6 to TRBJ1-1; 8 bases agree with TRBD1. Germline values: CDR1 SGHVS, CDR2 FNYEAQ. Unmatched junction bases numbered 6, after V lost 4 bases and J lost 2 bases. The CDR3 is 15 amino acids. The CDR3 loop reads CASSSLGQGNTEAFF. CDR3 DNA: TGTGCCAGCAGCTCCCTAGGACAGGGCAACACTGAAGCTTTCTTT.

The chain is built from TRBV29-1 and TRBJ2-1, with a possible D match to TRBD1 (5 bases). Germline V CDR1 and CDR2: SQVTM, ANQGSEA. The V end lost 4 bases, the J end lost 8 bases, and 12 bases lay between the germline ends. This CDR3 spans 12 amino acids. The CDR3 loop is CSVAFQGDEQFF. The CDR3 coding sequence is TGCAGCGTTGCTTTCCAGGGTGATGAGCAGTTCTTC.

This clonotype was seen a handful of times. V usage is TRBV25-1 and J usage is TRBJ2-5; 7 bases are shared with TRBD1. Unmatched junction bases numbered 3, after V lost 7 bases and J lost 1 base. The germline CDR1 and CDR2 sequences are MGHDK and SYGVNS. The CDR3 is 13 amino acids. CDR3 sequence: CASTGTAQETQYF. The CDR3 DNA reads as TGTGCCAGCACTGGGACAGCCCAAGAGACCCAGTACTTC.

On this clonotype: At one end, the junction sequence differs from germline, possibly due to a read error. The chain carries TRBV7-9 and TRBJ1-1; 7 nucleotides align to TRBD1. Germline lookup yields CDR1 SEHNR and CDR2 FQNEAQ (reference sequence). The CDR3 extends over 14 amino acids. In nucleotides, the CDR3 is TGTGCCAGCAGCTGGACAGGCCAGAACACTGCAGCTTTCTTT. This codes for CASSWTGQNTAAFF. Using reference TRBV7-9 and TRBJ1-1 for the parts outside the CDR3, the full variable domain is DTGVSQNPRHKITKRGQNVTFRCDPISEHNRLYWYRQTLGQGPEFLTYFQNEAQLEKSRLLSDRFSAERPKGSFSTLEIQRTEQGDSAMYLCASSWTGQNTAAFFGQGTRLTVV.